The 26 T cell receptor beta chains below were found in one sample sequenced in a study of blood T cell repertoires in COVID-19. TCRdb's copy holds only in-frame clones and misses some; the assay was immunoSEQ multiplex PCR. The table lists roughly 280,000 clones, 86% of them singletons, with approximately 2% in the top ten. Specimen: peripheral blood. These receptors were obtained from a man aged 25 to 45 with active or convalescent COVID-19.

The CDR3, as DNA: TGTGCCAGCAGTCAACAGGGGGCGCTGGGCTACACCTTC. Residues: CASSQQGALGYTF. The genes are TRBV12-3 or TRBV12-4 and TRBJ1-2; TRBD1 matches 9 bases. With 5 bases clipped from V and 8 bases from J, the junction kept 6 bases outside the gene matches. The CDR3 contains 13 residues.

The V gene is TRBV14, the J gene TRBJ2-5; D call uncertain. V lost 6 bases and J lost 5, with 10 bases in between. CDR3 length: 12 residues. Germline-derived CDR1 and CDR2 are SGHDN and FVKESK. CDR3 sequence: CASSGAWETQYF. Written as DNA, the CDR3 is TGTGCCAGCAGTGGAGCTTGGGAGACCCAGTACTTC.

DNA for the CDR3: TGCGCCAGCAGCCAAGATCGGGGAGGGACTGGTCAGCCCCAGCATTTT. Amino acid sequence: CASSQDRGGTGQPQHF. The rearrangement uses TRBV4-3 and TRBJ1-5; possible D gene TRBD1, 5 bases. V was pared by 0 bases and J by 6 bases, with 15 bases between. Germline CDR1 and CDR2: LGHNA and YSLEER. The CDR3 length is 16 residues.

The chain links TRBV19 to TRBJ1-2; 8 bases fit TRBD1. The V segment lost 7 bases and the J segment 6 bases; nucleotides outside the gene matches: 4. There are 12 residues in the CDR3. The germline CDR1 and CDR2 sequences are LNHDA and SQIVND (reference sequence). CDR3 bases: TGTGCCAGTACAGGACAGGGTGATGGCTACACCTTC. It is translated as CASTGQGDGYTF. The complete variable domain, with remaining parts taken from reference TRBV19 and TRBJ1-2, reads DGGITQSPKYLFRKEGQNVTLSCEQNLNHDAMYWYRQDPGQGLRLIYYSQIVNDFQKGDIAEGYSVSREKKESFPLTVTSAQKNPTAFYLCASTGQGDGYTFGSGTRLTVV.

The CDR3: CASSLADLALKETQYF. The CDR3 nucleotides are TGTGCCAGCAGCTTAGCAGACCTAGCGCTAAAAGAGACCCAGTACTTC. The V and J genes are TRBV7-2 and TRBJ2-5; tentatively, D is TRBD2 (6 bases). The CDR3 totals 16 residues. V dropped 0 bases and J dropped 3 bases, with 14 bases sitting between them. Germline lookup yields CDR1 SGHTA and CDR2 FQGNSA.

DNA for the CDR3: TGTGCCAGCAGTCTGGGTTGGGGGGACAGTGAAGCTTTCTTT. Its protein is CASSLGWGDSEAFF. V usage is TRBV27 and J usage is TRBJ1-1, with 7 bases that match TRBD1. CDR1 MNHEY and CDR2 SMNVEV come from the germline V gene (reference sequence). This CDR3 region has 14 residues. After removal of 5 bases from V and 7 bases from J, the junction contained 10 bases not matched to a gene.

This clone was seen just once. CDR3 bases: TGCGCCAGCAGCGACGGGGTAGGGCCTTCGGCGGATACGCAGTATTTT. It is translated as CASSDGVGPSADTQYF. The V call is TRBV10-2, the J call TRBJ2-3, with a weak D call TRBD2 (5 bases). The ends were cut back, 6 bases at V and 6 bases at J, with 22 bases in the middle. This CDR3 comprises 16 residues. Germline V gene data show CDR1 as WSHSY and CDR2 as SAAADI.

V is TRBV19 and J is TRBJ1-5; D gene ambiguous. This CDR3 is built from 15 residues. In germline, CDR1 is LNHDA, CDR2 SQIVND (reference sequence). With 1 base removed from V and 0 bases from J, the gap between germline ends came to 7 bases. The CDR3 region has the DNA TGTGCCAGTAGTATAGTAGCAGATAGCAATCAGCCCCAGCATTTT. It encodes CASSIVADSNQPQHF.

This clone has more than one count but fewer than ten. The CDR3 spells CASSGTRQGGWGELFF. CDR3 coding DNA: TGTGCCAGCAGCGGAACCCGACAGGGAGGTTGGGGGGAGCTGTTTTTT. This rearrangement joins TRBV9 to TRBJ2-2; the D gene is possibly TRBD1 (7 bases). V shed 3 bases and J shed 8 bases, with 20 bases lying between them. The CDR3 covers 16 residues. Germline V gives CDR1 SGDLS, CDR2 YYNGEE.

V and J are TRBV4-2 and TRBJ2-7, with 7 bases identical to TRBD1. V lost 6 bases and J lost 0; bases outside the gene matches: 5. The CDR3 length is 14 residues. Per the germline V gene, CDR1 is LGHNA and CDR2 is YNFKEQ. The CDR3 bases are TGTGCCAGCAGTATGACAGGGAACTCCTACGAGCAGTACTTC. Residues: CASSMTGNSYEQYF.

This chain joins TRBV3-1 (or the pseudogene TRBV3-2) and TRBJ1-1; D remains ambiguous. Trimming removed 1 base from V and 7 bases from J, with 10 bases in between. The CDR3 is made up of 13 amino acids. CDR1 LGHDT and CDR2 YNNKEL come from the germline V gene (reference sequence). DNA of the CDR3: TGTGCCAGCAGCCAAGGGGCAAGCAATGAAGCTTTCTTT. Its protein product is CASSQGASNEAFF.

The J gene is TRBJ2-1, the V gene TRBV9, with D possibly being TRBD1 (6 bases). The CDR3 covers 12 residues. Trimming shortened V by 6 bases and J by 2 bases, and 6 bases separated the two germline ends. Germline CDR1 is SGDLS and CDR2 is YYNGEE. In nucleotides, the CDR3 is TGTGCCAGCAAGGGGGCCTACAATGAGCAGTTCTTC. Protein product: CASKGAYNEQFF.

CDR3 nucleotide sequence: TGTGCCAGCAGTTACTCGTGGGGGGAAAACACCGGGGAGCTGTTTTTT. It yields the protein CASSYSWGENTGELFF. This chain links TRBV6-2 or TRBV6-3 with TRBJ2-2; possibly TRBD2 for D (6 bases). CDR3 length: 16 amino acids. The germline V and J ends were trimmed by 0 bases and 2 bases, with 10 bases remaining between them. Looked up from germline, CDR1 is MNHEY and CDR2 is SVGEGT.

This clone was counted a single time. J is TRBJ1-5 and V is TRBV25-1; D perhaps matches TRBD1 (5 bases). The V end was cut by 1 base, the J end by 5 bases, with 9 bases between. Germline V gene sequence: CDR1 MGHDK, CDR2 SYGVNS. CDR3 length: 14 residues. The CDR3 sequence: CASSEWGGDQPQHF. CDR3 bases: TGTGCCAGCAGTGAATGGGGAGGGGATCAGCCCCAGCATTTT. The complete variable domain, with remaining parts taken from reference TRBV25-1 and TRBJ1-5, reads EADIYQTPRYLVIGTGKKITLECSQTMGHDKMYWYQQDPGMELHLIHYSYGVNSTEKGDLSSESTVSRIRTEHFPLTLESARPSHTSQYLCASSEWGGDQPQHFGDGTRLSIL.

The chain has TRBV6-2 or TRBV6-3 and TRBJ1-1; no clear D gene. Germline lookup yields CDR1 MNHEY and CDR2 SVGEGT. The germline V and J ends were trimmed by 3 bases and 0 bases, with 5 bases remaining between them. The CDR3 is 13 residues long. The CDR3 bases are TGTGCCAGCAGTTATCGTATGAACACTGAAGCTTTCTTT. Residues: CASSYRMNTEAFF.

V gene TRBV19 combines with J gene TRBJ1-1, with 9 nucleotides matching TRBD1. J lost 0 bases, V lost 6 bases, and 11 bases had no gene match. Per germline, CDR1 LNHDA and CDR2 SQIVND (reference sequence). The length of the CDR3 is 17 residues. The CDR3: CASRDRGSGFLNTEAFF. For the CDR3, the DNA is TGTGCCAGTAGAGACAGGGGGAGTGGGTTCTTGAACACTGAAGCTTTCTTT.

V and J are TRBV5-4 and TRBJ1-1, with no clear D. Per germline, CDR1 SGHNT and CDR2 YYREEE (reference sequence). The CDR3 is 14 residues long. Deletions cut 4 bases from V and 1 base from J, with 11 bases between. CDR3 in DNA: TGTGCCAGCAGCCCTAGGCAAGGGAACACTGAAGCTTTCTTT. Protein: CASSPRQGNTEAFF.

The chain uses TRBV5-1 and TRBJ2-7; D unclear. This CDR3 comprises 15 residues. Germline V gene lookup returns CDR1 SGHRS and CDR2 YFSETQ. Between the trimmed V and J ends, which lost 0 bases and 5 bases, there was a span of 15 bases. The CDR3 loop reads CASSLAGSSSNEQYF. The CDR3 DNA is TGCGCCAGCAGCTTGGCTGGTAGTTCTTCCAACGAGCAGTACTTC. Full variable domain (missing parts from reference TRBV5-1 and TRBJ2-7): KAGVTQTPRYLIKTRGQQVTLSCSPISGHRSVSWYQQTPGQGLQFLFEYFSETQRNKGNFPGRFSGRQFSNSRSEMNVSTLELGDSALYLCASSLAGSSSNEQYFGPGTRLTVT.

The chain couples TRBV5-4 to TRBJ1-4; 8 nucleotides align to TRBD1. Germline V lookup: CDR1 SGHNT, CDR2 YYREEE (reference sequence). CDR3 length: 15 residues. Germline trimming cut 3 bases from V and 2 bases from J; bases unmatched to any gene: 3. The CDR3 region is CASSSPGGTNEKLFF. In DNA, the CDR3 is TGTGCCAGCAGCTCCCCAGGGGGCACTAATGAAAAACTGTTTTTT.

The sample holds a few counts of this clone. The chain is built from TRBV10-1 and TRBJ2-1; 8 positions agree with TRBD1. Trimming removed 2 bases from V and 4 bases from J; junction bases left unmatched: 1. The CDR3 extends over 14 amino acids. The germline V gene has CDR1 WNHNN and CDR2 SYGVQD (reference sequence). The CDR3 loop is CASSEGQGYNEQFF. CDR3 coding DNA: TGCGCCAGCAGTGAGGGACAGGGATACAATGAGCAGTTCTTC.

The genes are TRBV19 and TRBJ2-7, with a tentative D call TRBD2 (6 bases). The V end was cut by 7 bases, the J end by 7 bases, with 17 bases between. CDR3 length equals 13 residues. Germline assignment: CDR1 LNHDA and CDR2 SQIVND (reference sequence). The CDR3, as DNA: TGTGCCAGTATGGAGGGGCTTGGGGGGGAGCAGTACTTC. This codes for CASMEGLGGEQYF.

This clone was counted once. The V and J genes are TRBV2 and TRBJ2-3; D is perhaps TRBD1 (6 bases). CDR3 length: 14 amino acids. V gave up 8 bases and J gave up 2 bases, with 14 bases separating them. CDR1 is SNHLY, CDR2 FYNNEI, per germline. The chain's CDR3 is CASCGQFLTDTQYF. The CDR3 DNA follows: TGTGCCAGCTGTGGACAGTTCCTCACAGATACGCAGTATTTT.

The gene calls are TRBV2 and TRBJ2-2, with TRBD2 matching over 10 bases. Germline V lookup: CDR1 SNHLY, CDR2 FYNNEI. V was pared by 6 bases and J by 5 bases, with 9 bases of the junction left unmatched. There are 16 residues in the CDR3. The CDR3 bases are TGTGCCAGCAGGCGCCAACTAGCGGGGCGGACCGGGGAGCTGTTTTTT. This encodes CASRRQLAGRTGELFF.

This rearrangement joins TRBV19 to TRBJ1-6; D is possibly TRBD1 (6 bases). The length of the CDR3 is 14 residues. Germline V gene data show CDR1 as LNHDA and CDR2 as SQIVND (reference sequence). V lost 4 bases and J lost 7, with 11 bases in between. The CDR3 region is CASSRGLDNSPLHF. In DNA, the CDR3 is TGTGCCAGTAGTAGGGGGCTAGACAATTCACCCCTCCACTTT.

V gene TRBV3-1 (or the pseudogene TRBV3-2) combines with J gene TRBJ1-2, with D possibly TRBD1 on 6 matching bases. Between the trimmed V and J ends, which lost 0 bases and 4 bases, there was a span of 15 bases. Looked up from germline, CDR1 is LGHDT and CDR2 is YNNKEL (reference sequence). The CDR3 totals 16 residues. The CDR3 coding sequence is TGTGCCAGCAGCCAAGACTTCGGACAGTCTCTCTATGGCTACACCTTC. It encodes CASSQDFGQSLYGYTF.

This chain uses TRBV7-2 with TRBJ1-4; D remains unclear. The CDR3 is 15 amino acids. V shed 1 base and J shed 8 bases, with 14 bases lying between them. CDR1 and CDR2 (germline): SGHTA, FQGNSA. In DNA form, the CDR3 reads TGTGCCAGCAGCTTAGGGCCTTATCCTAGGGAAAAACTGTTTTTT. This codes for CASSLGPYPREKLFF. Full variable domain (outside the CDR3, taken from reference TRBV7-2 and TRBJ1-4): GAGVSQSPSNKVTEKGKDVELRCDPISGHTALYWYRQSLGQGLEFLIYFQGNSAPDKSGLPSDRFSAERTGGSVSTLTIQRTQQEDSAVYLCASSLGPYPREKLFFGSGTQLSVL.